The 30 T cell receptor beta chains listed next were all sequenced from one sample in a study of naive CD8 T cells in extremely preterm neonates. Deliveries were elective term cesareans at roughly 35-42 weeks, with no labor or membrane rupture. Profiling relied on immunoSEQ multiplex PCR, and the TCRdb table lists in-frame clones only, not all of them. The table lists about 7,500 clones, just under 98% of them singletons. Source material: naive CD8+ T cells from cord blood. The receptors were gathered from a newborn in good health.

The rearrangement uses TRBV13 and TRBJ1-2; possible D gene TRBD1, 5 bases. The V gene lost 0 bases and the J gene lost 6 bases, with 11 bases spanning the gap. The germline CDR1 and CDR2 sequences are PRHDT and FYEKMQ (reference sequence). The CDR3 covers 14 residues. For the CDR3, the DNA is TGTGCCAGCAGCTTAGGCAGGGTTAAGGATGGCTACACCTTC. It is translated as CASSLGRVKDGYTF. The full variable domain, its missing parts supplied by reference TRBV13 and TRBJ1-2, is AAGVIQSPRHLIKEKRETATLKCYPIPRHDTVYWYQQGPGQDPQFLISFYEKMQSDKGSIPDRFSAQQFSDYHSELNMSSLELGDSALYFCASSLGRVKDGYTFGSGTRLTVV.

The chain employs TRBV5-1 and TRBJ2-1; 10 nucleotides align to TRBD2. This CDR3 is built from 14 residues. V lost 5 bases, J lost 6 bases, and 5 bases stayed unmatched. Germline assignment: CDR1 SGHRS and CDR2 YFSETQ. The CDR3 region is CASRSGGDSNEQFF. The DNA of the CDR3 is TGCGCCAGCAGGAGCGGGGGGGATAGCAATGAGCAGTTCTTC.

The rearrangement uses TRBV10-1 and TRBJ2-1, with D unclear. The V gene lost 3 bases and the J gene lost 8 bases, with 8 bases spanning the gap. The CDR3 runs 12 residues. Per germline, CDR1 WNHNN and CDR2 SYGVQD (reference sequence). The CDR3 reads CASSEGSDEQFF. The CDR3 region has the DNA TGCGCCAGCAGTGAAGGAAGCGATGAGCAGTTCTTC.

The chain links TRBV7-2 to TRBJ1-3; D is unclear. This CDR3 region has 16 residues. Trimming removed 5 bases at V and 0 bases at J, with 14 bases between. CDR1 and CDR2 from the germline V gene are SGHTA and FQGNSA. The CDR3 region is CASSLRRTHSGNTIYF. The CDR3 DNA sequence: TGTGCCAGCAGCCTCAGGCGGACTCACTCTGGAAACACCATATATTTT.

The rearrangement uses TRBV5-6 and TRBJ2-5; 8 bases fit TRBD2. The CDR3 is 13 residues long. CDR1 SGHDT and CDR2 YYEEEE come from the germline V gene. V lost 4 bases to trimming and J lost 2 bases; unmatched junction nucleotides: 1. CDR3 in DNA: TGTGCCAGCAGCCCGGGGGGGCAAGAGACCCAGTACTTC. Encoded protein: CASSPGGQETQYF.

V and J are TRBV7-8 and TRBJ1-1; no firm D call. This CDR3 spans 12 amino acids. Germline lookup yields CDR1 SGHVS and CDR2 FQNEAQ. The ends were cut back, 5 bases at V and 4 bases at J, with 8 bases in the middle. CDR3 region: CASSARGTEAFF. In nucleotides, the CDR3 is TGTGCCAGCAGCGCGCGGGGCACTGAAGCTTTCTTT.

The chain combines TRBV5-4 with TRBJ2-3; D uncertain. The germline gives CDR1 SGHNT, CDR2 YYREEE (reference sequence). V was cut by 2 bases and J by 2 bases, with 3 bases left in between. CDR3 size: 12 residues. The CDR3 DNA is TGTGCCAGCAGCTTCCACACAGATACGCAGTATTTT. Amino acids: CASSFHTDTQYF.

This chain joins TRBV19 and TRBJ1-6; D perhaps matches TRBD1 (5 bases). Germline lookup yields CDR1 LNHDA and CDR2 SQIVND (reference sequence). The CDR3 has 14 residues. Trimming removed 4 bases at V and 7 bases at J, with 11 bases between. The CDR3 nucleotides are TGTGCCAGTAGTACCGTGGGGGGGAATTCACCCCTCCACTTT. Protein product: CASSTVGGNSPLHF.

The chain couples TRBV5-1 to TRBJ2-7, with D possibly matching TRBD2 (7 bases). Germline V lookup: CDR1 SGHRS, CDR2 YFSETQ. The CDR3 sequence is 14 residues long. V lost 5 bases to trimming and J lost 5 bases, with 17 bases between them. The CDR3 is CASSSGEGSDEQYF. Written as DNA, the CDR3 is TGCGCCAGCAGTTCAGGGGAGGGATCCGACGAGCAGTACTTC. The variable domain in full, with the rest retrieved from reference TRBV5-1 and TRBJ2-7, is KAGVTQTPRYLIKTRGQQVTLSCSPISGHRSVSWYQQTPGQGLQFLFEYFSETQRNKGNFPGRFSGRQFSNSRSEMNVSTLELGDSALYLCASSSGEGSDEQYFGPGTRLTVT.

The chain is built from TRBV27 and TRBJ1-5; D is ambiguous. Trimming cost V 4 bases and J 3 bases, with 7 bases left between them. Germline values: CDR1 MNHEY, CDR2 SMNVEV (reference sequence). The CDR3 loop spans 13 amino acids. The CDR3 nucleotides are TGTGCCAGCAGTTCGGGGATCAATCAGCCCCAGCATTTT. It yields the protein CASSSGINQPQHF.

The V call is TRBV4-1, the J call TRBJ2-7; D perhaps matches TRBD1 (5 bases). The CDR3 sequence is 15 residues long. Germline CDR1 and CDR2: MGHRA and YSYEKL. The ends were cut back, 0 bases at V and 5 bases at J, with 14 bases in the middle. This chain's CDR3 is CASSQDASGFDEQYF. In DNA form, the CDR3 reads TGCGCCAGCAGCCAAGATGCCTCAGGGTTCGACGAGCAGTACTTC.

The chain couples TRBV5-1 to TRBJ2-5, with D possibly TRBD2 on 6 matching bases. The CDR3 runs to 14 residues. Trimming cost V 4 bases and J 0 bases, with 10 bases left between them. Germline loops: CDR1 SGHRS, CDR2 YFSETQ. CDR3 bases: TGCGCCAGCAGCCAAAGCGGGTACCAAGAGACCCAGTACTTC. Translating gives CASSQSGYQETQYF. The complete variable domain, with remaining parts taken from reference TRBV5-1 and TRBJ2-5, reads KAGVTQTPRYLIKTRGQQVTLSCSPISGHRSVSWYQQTPGQGLQFLFEYFSETQRNKGNFPGRFSGRQFSNSRSEMNVSTLELGDSALYLCASSQSGYQETQYFGPGTRLLVL.

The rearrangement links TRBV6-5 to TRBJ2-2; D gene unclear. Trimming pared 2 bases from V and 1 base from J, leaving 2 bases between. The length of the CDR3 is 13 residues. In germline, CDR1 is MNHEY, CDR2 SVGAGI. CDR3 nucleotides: TGTGCCAGCAGTTACCAGAACACCGGGGAGCTGTTTTTT. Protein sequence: CASSYQNTGELFF.

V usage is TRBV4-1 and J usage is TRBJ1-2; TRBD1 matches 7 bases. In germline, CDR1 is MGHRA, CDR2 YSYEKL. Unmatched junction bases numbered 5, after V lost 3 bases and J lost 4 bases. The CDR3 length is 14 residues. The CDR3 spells CASSQDRSGYGYTF. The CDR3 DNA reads TGCGCCAGCAGCCAGGACAGGTCGGGCTATGGCTACACCTTC.

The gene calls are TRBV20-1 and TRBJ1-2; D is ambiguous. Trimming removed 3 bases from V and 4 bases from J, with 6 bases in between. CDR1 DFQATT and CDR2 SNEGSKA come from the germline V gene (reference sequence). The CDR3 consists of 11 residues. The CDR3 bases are TGCAGTGCTAGCGCTAGCTATGGCTACACCTTC. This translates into CSASASYGYTF.

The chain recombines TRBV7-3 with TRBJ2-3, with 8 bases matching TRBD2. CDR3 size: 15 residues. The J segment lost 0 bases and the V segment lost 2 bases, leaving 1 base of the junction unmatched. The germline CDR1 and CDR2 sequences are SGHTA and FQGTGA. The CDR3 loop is CASSLGLASTDTQYF. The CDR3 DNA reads TGTGCCAGCAGCTTAGGACTAGCTAGCACAGATACGCAGTATTTT.

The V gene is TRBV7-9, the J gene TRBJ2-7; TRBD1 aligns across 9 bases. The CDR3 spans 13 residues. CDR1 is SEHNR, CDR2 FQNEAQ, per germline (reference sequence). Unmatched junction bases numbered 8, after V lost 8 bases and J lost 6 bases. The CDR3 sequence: CASRRQGGFEQYF. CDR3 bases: TGTGCCAGCCGGCGACAGGGGGGATTCGAGCAGTACTTC.

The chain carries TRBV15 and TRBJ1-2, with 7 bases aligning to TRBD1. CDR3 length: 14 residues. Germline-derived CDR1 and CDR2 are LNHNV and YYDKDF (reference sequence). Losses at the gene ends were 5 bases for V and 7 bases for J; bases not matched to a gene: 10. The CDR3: CATSLTGLGPGYTF. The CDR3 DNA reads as TGTGCCACCAGCCTGACAGGGTTGGGGCCTGGCTACACCTTC.

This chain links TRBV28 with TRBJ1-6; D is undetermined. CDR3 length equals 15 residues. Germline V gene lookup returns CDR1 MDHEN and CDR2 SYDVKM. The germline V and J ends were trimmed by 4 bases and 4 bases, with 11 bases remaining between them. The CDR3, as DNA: TGTGCCAGCAGTTCCCAGGCTCTTTATAATTCACCCCTCCACTTT. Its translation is CASSSQALYNSPLHF. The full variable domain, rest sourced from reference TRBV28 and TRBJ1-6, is DVKVTQSSRYLVKRTGEKVFLECVQDMDHENMFWYRQDPGLGLRLIYFSYDVKMKEKGDIPEGYSVSREKKERFSLILESASTNQTSMYLCASSSQALYNSPLHFGNGTRLTVT.

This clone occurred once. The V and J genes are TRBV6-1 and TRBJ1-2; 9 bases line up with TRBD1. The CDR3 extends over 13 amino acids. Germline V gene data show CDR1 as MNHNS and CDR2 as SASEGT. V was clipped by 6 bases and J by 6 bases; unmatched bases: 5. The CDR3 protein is CASRGDRVDGYTF. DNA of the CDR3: TGTGCCAGCAGGGGGGACAGGGTTGATGGCTACACCTTC.

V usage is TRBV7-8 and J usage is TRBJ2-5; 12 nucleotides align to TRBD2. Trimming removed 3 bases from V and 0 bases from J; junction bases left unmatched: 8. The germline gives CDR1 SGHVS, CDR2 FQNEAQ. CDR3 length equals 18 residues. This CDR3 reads CASSFLASGGGNQETQYF. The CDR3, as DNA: TGTGCCAGCAGCTTCTTAGCTAGCGGGGGGGGGAACCAAGAGACCCAGTACTTC.

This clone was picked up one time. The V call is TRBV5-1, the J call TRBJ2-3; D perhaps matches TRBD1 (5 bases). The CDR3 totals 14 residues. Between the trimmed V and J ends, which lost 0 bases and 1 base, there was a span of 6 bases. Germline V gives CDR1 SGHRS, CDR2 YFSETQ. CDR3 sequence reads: CASSLEQGTDTQYF. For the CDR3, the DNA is TGCGCCAGCAGCTTGGAACAGGGCACAGATACGCAGTATTTT.

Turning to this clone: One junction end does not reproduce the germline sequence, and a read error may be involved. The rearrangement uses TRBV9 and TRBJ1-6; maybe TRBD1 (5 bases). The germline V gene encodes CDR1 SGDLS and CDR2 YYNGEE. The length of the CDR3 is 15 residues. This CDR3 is CASSVGGSYNSPLHF. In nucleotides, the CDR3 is TGTGCCAGCAGCGTAGGGGGCTCCTATAATTCCCCCCTCCACTTT.

CDR3 nucleotide sequence: TGTGCCAGCAGCTTAGCTGGCGGTTCCCAAGAGACCCAGTACTTC. Translation gives CASSLAGGSQETQYF. The chain has TRBV7-6 and TRBJ2-5; D is unclear. The V gene lost 0 bases and the J gene lost 1 base, with 9 bases spanning the gap. The CDR3 extends over 15 amino acids. Germline V gene sequence: CDR1 SGHVS, CDR2 FNYEAQ. Full variable domain (outside the CDR3, taken from reference TRBV7-6 and TRBJ2-5): GAGVSQSPRYKVTKRGQDVALRCDPISGHVSLYWYRQALGQGPEFLTYFNYEAQQDKSGLPNDRFSAERPEGSISTLTIQRTEQRDSAMYRCASSLAGGSQETQYFGPGTRLLVL.

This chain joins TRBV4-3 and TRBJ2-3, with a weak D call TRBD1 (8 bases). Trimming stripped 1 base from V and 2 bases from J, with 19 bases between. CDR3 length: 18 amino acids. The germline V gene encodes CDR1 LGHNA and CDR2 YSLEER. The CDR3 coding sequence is TGCGCCAGCAGCCAAGTTGTACAGGGGGGGCGAAACACAGATACGCAGTATTTT. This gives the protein CASSQVVQGGRNTDTQYF.

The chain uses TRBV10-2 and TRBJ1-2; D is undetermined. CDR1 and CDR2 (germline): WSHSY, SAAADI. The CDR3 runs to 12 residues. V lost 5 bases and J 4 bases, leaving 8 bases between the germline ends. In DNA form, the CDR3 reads TGCGCCAGCAGTTTCGACATCTATGGCTACACCTTC. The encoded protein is CASSFDIYGYTF.

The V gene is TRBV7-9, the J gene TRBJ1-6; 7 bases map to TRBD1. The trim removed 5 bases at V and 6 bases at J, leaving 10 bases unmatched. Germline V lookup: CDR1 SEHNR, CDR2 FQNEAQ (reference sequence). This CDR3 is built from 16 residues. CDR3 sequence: CASSGQVSTPNSPLHF. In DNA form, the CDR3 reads TGTGCCAGCAGCGGACAGGTCTCTACTCCTAATTCACCCCTCCACTTT.

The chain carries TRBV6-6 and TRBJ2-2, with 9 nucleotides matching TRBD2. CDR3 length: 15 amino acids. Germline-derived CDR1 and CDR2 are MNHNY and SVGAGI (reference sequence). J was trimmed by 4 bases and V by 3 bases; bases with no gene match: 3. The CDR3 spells CASSYLLAGTGELFF. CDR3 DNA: TGTGCCAGCAGTTATTTACTAGCGGGCACCGGGGAGCTGTTTTTT.

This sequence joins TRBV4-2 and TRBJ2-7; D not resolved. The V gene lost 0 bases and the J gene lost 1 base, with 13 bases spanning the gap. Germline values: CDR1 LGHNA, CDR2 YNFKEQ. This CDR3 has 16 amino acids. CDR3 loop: CASSQEVELRSYEQYF. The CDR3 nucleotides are TGTGCCAGCAGCCAAGAGGTGGAATTGAGGTCCTACGAGCAGTACTTC.

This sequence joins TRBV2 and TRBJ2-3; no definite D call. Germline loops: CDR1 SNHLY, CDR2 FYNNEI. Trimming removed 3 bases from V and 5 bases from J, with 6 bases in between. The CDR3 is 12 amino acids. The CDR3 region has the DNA TGTGCCAGCAGTGATGCGGAAGATACGCAGTATTTT. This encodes CASSDAEDTQYF. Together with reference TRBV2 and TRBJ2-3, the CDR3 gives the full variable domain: EPEVTQTPSHQVTQMGQEVILRCVPISNHLYFYWYRQILGQKVEFLVSFYNNEISEKSEIFDDQFSVERPDGSNFTLKIRSTKLEDSAMYFCASSDAEDTQYFGPGTRLTVL.